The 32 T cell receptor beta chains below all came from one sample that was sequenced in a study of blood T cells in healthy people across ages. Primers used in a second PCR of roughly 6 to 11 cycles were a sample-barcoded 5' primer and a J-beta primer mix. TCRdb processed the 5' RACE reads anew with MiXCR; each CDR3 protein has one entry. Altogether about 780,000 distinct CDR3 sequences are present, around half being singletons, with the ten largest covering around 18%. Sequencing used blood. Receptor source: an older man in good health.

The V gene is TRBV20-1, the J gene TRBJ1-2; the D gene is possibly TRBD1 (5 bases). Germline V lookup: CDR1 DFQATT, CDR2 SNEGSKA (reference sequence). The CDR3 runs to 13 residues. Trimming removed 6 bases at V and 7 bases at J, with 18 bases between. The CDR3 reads CSALRGVYGGYTF. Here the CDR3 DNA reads TGCAGTGCCCTACGAGGGGTCTACGGTGGCTACACCTTC.

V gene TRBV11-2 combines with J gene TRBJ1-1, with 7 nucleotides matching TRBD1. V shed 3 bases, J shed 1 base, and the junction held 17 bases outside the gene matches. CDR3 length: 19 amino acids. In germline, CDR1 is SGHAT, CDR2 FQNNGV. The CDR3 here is CASSFRAGGDSWGNTEAFF. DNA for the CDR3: TGTGCCAGCAGCTTTCGGGCAGGGGGGGACTCTTGGGGGAACACTGAAGCTTTCTTT.

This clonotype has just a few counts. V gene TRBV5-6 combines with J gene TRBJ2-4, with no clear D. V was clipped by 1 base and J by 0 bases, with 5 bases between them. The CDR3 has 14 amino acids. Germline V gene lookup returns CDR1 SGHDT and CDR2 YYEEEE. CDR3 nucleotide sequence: TGTGCCAGCAGCTTGCAGATAGCCAAAAACATTCAGTACTTC. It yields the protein CASSLQIAKNIQYF.

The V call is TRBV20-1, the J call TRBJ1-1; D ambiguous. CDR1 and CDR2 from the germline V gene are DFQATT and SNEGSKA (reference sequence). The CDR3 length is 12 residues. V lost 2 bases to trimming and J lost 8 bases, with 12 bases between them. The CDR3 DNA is TGCAGTGCTAGACTCAGATCCAGGGAAGCTTTCTTT. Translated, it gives CSARLRSREAFF.

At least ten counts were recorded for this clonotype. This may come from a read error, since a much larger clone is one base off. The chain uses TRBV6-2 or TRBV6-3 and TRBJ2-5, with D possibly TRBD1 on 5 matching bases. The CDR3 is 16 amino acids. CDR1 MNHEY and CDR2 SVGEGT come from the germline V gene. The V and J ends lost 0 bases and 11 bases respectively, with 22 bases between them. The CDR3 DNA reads TGTGCCAGCAGTTACTCTTTTGCAGGGAACAACAATGAGCAGTACTTC. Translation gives CASSYSFAGNNNEQYF.

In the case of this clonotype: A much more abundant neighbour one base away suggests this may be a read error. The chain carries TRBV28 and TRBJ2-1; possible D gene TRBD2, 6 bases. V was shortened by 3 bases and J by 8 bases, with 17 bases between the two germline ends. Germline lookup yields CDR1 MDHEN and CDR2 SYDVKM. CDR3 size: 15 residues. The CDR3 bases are TGTGCCAGCAGTTTGGGTATCGGGAGTTCAGATGAGCAGTTCTTC. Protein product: CASSLGIGSSDEQFF.

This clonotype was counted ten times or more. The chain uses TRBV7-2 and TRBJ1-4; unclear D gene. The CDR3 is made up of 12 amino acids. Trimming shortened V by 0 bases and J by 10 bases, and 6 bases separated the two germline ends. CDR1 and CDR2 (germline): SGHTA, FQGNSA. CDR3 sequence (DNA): TGTGCCAGCAGCTTAGCGTCTGGAAAACTGTTTTTT. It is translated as CASSLASGKLFF.

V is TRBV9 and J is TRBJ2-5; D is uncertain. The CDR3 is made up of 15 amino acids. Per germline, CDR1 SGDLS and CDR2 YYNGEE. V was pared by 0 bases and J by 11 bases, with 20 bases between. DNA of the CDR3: TGTGCCAGCAGCGTAGCAACCGTTACCTACAATGAGCAGTACTTC. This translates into CASSVATVTYNEQYF.

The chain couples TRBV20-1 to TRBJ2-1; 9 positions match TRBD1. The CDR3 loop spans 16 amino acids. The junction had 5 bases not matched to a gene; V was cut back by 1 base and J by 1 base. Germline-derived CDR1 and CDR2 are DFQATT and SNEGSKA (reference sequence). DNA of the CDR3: TGCAGTGCTAGAGGGGGACAGGGCGGGTCCTACAATGAGCAGTTCTTC. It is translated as CSARGGQGGSYNEQFF.

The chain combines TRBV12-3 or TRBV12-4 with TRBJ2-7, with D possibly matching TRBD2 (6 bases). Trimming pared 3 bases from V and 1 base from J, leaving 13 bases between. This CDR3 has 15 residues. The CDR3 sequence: CASSFLAGRSYEQYF. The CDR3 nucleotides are TGTGCCAGCAGTTTTCTCGCGGGAAGGTCCTACGAGCAGTACTTC.

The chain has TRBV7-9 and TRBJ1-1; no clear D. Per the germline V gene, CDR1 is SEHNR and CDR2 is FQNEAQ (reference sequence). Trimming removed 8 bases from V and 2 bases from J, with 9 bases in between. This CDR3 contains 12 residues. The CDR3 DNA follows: TGTGCCAGCGGCCCTCAAAACACTGAAGCTTTCTTT. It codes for CASGPQNTEAFF.

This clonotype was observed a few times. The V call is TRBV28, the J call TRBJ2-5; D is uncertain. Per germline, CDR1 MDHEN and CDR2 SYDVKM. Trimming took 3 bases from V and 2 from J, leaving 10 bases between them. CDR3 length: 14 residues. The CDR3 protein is CASSFDSYQETQYF. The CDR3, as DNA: TGTGCCAGCAGTTTTGACTCATATCAAGAGACCCAGTACTTC.

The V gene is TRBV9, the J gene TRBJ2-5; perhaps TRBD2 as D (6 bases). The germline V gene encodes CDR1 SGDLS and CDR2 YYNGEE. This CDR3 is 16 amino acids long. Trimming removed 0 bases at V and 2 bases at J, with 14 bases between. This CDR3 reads CASSVVGGIGQETQYF. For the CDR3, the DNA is TGTGCCAGCAGCGTAGTTGGAGGGATCGGTCAAGAGACCCAGTACTTC.

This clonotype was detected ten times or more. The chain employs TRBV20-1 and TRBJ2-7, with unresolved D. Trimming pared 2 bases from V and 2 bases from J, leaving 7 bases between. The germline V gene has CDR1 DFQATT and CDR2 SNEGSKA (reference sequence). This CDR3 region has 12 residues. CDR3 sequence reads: CSARSGTYEQYF. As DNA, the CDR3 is TGCAGTGCTAGATCGGGTACCTACGAGCAGTACTTC.

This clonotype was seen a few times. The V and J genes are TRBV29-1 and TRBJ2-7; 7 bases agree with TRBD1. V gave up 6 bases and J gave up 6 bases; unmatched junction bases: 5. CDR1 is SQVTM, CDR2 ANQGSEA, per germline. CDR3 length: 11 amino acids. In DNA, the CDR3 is TGCAGCGTCGCCCACAGGGGCGAGCAGTACTTC. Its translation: CSVAHRGEQYF.

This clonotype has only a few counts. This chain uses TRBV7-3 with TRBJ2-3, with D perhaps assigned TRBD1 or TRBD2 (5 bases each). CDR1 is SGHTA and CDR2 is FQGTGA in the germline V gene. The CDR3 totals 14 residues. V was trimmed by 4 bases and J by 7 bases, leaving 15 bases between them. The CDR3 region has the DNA TGTGCCAGCAGCTCCGGGGTGGGGGTGAATACGCAGTATTTT. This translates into CASSSGVGVNTQYF.

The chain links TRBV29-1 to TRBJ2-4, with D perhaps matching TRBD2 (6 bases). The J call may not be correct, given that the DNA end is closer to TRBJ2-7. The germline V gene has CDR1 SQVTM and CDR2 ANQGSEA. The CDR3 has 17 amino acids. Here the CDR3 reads CSVEDTEDGGTYYEQYF. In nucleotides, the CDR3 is TGCAGCGTTGAAGACACCGAGGATGGGGGGACTTACTACGAGCAGTACTTC.

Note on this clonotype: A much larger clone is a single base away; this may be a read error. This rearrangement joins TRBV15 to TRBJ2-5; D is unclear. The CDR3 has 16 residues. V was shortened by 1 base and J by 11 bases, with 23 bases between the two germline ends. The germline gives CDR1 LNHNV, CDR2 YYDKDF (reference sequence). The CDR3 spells CATSRAEVGFYNEQYF. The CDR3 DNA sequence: TGTGCCACCAGCAGAGCTGAGGTAGGATTCTACAATGAGCAGTACTTC.

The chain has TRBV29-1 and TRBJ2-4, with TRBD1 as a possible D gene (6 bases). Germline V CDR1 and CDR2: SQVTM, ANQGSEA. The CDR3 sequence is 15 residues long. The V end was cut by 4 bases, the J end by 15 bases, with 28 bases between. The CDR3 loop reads CSVAGTYNPLNERYF. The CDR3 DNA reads TGCAGCGTTGCCGGGACATATAATCCCCTCAACGAGCGGTACTTC.

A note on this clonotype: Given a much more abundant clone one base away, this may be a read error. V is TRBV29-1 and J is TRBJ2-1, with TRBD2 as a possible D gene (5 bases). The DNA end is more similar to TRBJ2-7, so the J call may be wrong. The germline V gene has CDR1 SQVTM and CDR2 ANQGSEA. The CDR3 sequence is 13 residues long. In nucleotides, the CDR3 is TGCAGCGGCGAAGGGAGAGCCTACAATGAGCAGTACTTC. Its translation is CSGEGRAYNEQYF.

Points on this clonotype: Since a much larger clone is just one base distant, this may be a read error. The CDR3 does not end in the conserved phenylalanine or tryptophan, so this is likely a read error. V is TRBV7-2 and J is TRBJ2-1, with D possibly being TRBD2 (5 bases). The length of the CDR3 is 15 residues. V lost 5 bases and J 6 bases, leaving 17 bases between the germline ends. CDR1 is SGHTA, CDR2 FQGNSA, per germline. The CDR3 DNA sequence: TGTGCCAGCAGCCATCGGATTTCAGCGGCCAATGAGCAGTTCCTC. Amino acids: CASSHRISAANEQFL.

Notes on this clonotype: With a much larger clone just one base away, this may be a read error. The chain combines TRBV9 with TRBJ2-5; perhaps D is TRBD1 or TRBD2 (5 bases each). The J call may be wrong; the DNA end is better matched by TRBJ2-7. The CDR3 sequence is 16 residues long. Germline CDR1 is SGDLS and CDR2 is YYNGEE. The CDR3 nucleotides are TGTGCCAGCAGCGCAGCCGACAGCGTTTTTGGGGGCGAGCAGTACTTC. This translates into CASSAADSVFGGEQYF.

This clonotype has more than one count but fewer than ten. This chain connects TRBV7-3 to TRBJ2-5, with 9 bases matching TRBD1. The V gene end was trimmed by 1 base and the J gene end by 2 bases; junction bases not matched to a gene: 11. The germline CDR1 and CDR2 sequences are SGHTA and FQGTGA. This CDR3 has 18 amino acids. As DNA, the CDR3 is TGTGCCAGCAGCTTAAACAGGGAGAAGGACAGGGGACAAGAGACCCAGTACTTC. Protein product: CASSLNREKDRGQETQYF.

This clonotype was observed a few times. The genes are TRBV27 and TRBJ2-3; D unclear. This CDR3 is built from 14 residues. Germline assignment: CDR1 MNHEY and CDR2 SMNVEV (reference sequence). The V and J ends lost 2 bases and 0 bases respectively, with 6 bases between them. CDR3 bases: TGTGCCAGCAGTTTAGAATGGAGCACAGATACGCAGTATTTT. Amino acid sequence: CASSLEWSTDTQYF.

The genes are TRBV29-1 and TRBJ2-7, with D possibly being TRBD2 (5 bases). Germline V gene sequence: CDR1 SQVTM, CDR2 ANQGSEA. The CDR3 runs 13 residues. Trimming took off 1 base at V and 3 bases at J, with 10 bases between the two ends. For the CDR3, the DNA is TGCAGCGTTGAAGTTTCCGGGGACTACGAGCAGTACTTC. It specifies CSVEVSGDYEQYF.

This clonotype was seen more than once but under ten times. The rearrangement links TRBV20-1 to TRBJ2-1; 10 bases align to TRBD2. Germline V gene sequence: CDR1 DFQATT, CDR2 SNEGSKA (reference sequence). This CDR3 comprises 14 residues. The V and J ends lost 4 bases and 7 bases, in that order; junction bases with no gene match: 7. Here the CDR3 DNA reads TGCAGTGCTACGCCCGCACTAGCGGGGAATGAGCAGTTCTTC. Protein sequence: CSATPALAGNEQFF.

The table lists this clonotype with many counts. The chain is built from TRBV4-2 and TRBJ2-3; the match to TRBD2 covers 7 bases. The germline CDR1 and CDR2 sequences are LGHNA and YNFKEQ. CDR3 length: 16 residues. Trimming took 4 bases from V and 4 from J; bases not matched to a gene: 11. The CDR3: CASSPSSGGGADTQYF. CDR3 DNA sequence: TGTGCCAGCAGCCCTTCTAGCGGAGGAGGAGCAGATACGCAGTATTTT.

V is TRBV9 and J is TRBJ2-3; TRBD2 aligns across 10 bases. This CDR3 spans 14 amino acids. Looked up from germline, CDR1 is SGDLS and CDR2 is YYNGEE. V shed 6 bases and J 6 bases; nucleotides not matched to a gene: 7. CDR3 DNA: TGTGCCAGCACCCTAGCGGGAGCAGGCGATACGCAGTATTTT. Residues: CASTLAGAGDTQYF.

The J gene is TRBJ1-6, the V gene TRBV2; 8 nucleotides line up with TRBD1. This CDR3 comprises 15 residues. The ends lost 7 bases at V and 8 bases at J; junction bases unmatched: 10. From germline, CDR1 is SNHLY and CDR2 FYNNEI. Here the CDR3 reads CASTQAGTGYSPLHF. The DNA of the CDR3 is TGTGCCAGCACCCAAGCGGGGACAGGATATTCACCCCTCCACTTT.

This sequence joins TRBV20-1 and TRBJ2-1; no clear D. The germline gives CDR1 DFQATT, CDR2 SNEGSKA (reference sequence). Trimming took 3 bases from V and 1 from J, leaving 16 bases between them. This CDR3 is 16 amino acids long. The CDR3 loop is CSASRFFTDSYNEQFF. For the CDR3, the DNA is TGCAGTGCTAGTCGGTTCTTTACTGATTCCTACAATGAGCAGTTCTTC.

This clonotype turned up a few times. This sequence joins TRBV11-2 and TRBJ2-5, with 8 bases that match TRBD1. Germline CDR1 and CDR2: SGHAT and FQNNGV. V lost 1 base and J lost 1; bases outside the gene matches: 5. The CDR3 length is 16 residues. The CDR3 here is CASSLGYGQGQETQYF. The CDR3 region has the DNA TGTGCCAGCAGCTTAGGTTATGGACAGGGCCAAGAGACCCAGTACTTC. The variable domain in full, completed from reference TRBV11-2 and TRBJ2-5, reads EAGVAQSPRYKIIEKRQSVAFWCNPISGHATLYWYQQILGQGPKLLIQFQNNGVVDDSQLPKDRFSAERLKGVDSTLKIQPAKLEDSAVYLCASSLGYGQGQETQYFGPGTRLLVL.

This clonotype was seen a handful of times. CDR3 DNA: TGTGCCATCTGGGGTGAGAGCTCTGGGGCCAACGTCCTGACTTTC. This gives the protein CAIWGESSGANVLTF. The rearrangement links TRBV10-3 to TRBJ2-6; D is unresolved. Germline V gene lookup returns CDR1 ENHRY and CDR2 SYGVKD. The ends were cut back, 8 bases at V and 0 bases at J, with 11 bases in the middle. The CDR3 runs to 15 residues.